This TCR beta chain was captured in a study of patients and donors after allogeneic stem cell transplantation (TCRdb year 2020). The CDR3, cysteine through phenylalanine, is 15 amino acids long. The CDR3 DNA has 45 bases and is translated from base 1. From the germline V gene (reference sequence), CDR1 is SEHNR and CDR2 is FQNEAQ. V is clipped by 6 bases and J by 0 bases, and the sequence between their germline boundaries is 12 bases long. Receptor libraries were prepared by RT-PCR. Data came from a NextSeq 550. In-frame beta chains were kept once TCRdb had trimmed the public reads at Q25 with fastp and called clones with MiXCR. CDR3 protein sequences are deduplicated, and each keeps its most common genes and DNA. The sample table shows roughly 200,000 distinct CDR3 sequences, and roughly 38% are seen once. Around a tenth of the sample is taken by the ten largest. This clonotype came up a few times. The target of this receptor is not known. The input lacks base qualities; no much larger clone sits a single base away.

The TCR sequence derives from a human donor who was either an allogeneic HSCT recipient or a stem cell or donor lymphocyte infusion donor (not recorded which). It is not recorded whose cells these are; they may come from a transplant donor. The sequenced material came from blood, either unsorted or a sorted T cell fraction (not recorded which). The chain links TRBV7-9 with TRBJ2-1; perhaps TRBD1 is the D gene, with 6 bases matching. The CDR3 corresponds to CASRSRQDSYNEQFF. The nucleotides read TGTGCCAGCAGATCCCGACAGGACTCCTACAATGAGCAGTTCTTC.